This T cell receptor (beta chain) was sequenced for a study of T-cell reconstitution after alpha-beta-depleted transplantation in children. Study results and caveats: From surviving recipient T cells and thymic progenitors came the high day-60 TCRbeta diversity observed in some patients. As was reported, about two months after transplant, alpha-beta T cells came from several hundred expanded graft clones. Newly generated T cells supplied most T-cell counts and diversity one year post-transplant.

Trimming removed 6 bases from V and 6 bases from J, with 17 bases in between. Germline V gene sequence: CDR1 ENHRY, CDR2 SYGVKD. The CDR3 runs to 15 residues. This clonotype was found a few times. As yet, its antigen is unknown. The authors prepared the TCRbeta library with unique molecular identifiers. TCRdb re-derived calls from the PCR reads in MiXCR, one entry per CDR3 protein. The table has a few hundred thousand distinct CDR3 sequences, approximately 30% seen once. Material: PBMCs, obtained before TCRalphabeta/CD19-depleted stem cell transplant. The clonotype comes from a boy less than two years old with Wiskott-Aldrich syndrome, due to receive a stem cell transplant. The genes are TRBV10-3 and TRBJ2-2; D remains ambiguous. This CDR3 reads CAISALNMGAGELFF. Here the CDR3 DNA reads TGTGCCATCAGCGCTTTGAATATGGGTGCCGGGGAGCTGTTTTTT.